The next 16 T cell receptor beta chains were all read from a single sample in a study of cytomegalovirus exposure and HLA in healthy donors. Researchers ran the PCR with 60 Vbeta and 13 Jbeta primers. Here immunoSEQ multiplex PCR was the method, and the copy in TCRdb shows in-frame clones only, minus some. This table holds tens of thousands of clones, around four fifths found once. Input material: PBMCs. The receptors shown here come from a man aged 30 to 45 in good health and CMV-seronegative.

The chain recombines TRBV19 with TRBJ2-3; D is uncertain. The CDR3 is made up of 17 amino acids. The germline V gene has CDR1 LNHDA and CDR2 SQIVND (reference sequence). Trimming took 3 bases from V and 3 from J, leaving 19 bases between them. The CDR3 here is CASSILPAEPKTDTQYF. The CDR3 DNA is TGTGCCAGTAGTATCCTCCCTGCGGAACCGAAAACAGATACGCAGTATTTT.

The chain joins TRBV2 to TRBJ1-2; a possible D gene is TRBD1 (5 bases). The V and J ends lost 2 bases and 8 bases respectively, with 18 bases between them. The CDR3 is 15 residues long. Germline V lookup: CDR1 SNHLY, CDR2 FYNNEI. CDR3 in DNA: TGTGCCAGCAGTGAAAATGGGTTAGGGGAAGGCGGCTACACCTTC. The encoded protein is CASSENGLGEGGYTF. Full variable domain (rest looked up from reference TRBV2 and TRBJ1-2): EPEVTQTPSHQVTQMGQEVILRCVPISNHLYFYWYRQILGQKVEFLVSFYNNEISEKSEIFDDQFSVERPDGSNFTLKIRSTKLEDSAMYFCASSENGLGEGGYTFGSGTRLTVV.

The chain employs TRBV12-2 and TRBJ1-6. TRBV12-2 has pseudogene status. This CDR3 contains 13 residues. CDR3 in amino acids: CASRLGVNSPLHF. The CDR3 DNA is TGTGCAAGTCGCCTAGGCGTCAATTCACCCCTCCACTTT.

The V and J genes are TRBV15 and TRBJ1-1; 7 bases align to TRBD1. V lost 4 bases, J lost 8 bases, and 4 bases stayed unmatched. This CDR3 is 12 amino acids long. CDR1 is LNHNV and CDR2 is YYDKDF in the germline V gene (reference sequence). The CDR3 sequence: CATSTLQGEAFF. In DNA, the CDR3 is TGTGCCACCAGCACCTTACAGGGGGAAGCTTTCTTT.

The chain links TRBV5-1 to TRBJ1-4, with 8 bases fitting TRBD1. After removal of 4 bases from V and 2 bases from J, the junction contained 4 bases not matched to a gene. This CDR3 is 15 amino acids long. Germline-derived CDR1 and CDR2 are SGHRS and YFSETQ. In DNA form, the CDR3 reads TGCGCCAGCAGCCGCTGGACAGGGACTAATGAAAAACTGTTTTTT. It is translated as CASSRWTGTNEKLFF.

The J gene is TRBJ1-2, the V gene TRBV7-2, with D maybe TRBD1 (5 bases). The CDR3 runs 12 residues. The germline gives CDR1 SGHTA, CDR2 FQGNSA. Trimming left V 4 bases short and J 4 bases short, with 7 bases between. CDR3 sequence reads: CASSWDSYGYTF. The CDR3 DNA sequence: TGTGCCAGCAGCTGGGACTCCTATGGCTACACCTTC.

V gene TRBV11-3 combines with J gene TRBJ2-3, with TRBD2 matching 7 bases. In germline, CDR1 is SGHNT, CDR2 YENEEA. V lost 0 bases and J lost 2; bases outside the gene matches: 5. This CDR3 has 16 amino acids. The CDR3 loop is CASSLDSGSYTDTQYF. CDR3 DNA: TGTGCCAGCAGCTTAGATAGCGGGTCTTACACAGATACGCAGTATTTT.

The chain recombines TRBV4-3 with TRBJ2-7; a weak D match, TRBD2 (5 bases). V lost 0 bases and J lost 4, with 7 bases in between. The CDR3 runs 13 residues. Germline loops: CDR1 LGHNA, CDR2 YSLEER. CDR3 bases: TGCGCCAGCAGCCAAGATGCGGGTTACGAGCAGTACTTC. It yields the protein CASSQDAGYEQYF.

This CDR3 reads CASSFRGNTEAFF. CDR3 DNA sequence: TGTGCCAGCAGTTTCAGGGGGAACACTGAAGCTTTCTTT. The chain recombines TRBV6-5 with TRBJ1-1, with TRBD1 as a possible D gene (6 bases). V was pared by 4 bases and J by 1 base, with 7 bases between. This CDR3 spans 13 amino acids. Germline assignment: CDR1 MNHEY and CDR2 SVGAGI.

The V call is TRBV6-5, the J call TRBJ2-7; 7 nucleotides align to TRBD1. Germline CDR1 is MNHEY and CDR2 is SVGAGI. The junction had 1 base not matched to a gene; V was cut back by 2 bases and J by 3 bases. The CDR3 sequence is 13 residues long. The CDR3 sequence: CASSYAGGYEQYF. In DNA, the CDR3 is TGTGCCAGCAGTTACGCAGGGGGCTACGAGCAGTACTTC.

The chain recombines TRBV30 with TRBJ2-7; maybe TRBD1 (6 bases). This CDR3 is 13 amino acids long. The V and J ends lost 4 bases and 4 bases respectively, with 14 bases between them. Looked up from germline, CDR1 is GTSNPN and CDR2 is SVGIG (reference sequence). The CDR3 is CAWNPTGRYEQYF. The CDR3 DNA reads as TGTGCCTGGAATCCGACAGGAAGATACGAGCAGTACTTC.

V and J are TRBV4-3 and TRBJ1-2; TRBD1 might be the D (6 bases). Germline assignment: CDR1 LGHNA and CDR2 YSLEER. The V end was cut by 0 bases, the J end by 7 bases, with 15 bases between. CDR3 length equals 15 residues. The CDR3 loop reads CASSQDRGARFGYTF. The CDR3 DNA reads TGCGCCAGCAGCCAAGATCGGGGGGCAAGGTTTGGCTACACCTTC.

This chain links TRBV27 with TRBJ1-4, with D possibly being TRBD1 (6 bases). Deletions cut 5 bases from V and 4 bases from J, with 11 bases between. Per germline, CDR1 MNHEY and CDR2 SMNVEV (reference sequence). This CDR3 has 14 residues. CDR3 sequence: CASSEDRFNEKLFF. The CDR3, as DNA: TGTGCCAGCAGTGAGGACAGATTTAATGAAAAACTGTTTTTT. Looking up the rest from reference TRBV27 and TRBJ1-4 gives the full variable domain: EAQVTQNPRYLITVTGKKLTVTCSQNMNHEYMSWYRQDPGLGLRQIYYSMNVEVTDKGDVPEGYKVSRKEKRNFPLILESPSPNQTSLYFCASSEDRFNEKLFFGSGTQLSVL.

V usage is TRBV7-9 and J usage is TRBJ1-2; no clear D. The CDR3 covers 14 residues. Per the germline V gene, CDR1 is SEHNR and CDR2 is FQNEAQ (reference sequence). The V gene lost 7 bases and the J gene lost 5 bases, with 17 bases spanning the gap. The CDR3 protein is CASTELSAGYGYTF. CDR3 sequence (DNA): TGTGCCAGCACCGAGCTTAGTGCCGGGTATGGCTACACCTTC.

The CDR3 protein is CASSLVLGNEQFF. CDR3 nucleotides: TGTGCCAGCAGCTTAGTACTTGGTAATGAGCAGTTCTTC. The chain links TRBV7-9 to TRBJ2-1; no clear D. This CDR3 is built from 13 residues. V was pared by 1 base and J by 7 bases, with 8 bases between. Germline CDR1 SEHNR, CDR2 FQNEAQ (reference sequence).

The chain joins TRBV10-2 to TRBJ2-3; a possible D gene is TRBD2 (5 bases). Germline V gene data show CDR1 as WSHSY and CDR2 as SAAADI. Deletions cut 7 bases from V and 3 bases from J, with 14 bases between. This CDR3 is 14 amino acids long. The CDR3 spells CASTRRALTDTQYF. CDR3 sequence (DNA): TGCGCCAGCACCCGGCGGGCACTTACAGATACGCAGTATTTT.